Listed here is a single T cell receptor (beta chain). Its antigen remains unidentified. Included in the TCR beta cDNA libraries were unique molecular identifiers. cDNA molecules numbering about 480,000 came from approximately 1 to 10 million T cells. Using its own MiXCR run on the PCR reads, TCRdb lists one record per CDR3 protein. The sample yields roughly 540,000 distinct CDR3 sequences, 30% to 40% seen once. The CDR3 covers 18 residues. Germline trimming cut 5 bases from V and 0 bases from J; bases unmatched to any gene: 11. Germline CDR1 and CDR2: MNHEY and SVGEGT. These data are taken from a study of post-analysis software for immune sequencing data. Study at large: Included courses were relapsing-remitting and secondary progressive multiple sclerosis; progressive-relapsing multiple sclerosis was also included.

Overall study findings and caveats: The authors found that F measure strongly co-clustered same-batch samples. TRBV segments more frequent in patients than in controls numbered about 5 and included TRBV5-6, TRBV5-1 and TRBV20-1. Multiple sclerosis was associated with a significant reduction in normalized Chao1 diversity relative to controls.

The clonotype comes from a girl under 18 with multiple sclerosis. The sequencing sample was made of blood. V is TRBV6-2 or TRBV6-3 and J is TRBJ2-4; 9 nucleotides line up with TRBD2. CDR3 DNA: TGTGCCAGCAGTGCCCCATTTAGCGGGGGTTTAGCCAAAAACATTCAGTACTTC. Residues: CASSAPFSGGLAKNIQYF.